The 16 T cell receptor beta chains below all came from one sample that was sequenced in a study of CD8 T cells in Susac syndrome. RNA in amounts of roughly 0.5 to 1 ug was reverse transcribed with random hexamers. Via MiXCR, TCRdb re-called the immunoSEQ multiplex PCR reads, giving one row per CDR3 protein. The sample contains 150,000 or so distinct CDR3 sequences, roughly 93% of which appear only once. The material sequenced was CD4+ T cells from PBMCs. These receptors all stem from a human donor in good health.

The genes are TRBV7-2 and TRBJ2-1, with D hard to call. CDR3 length: 14 residues. V lost 2 bases and J 3 bases, leaving 8 bases between the germline ends. From germline, CDR1 is SGHTA and CDR2 FQGNSA. CDR3 loop: CASSLIWGYNEQFF. The DNA of the CDR3 is TGTGCCAGCAGCTTAATATGGGGCTACAATGAGCAGTTCTTC.

V is TRBV5-4 and J is TRBJ2-1; D is unresolved. The V gene's germline CDR1 is SGHNT and CDR2 YYREEE (reference sequence). V was shortened by 4 bases and J by 6 bases, with 17 bases between the two germline ends. This CDR3 is built from 15 residues. The CDR3 coding sequence is TGTGCCAGCAGCAGAACTAATAGAGGAATCAATGAGCAGTTCTTC. Amino acids: CASSRTNRGINEQFF.

This clonotype was seen only once. J is TRBJ1-4 and V is TRBV9; D is unclear. CDR1 and CDR2 (germline): SGDLS, YYNGEE. V dropped 4 bases and J dropped 0 bases, with 7 bases sitting between them. CDR3 length: 14 amino acids. The CDR3 loop reads CASSRLATNEKLFF. The CDR3 DNA reads as TGTGCCAGCAGCAGACTTGCAACTAATGAAAAACTGTTTTTT.

This chain links TRBV20-1 with TRBJ1-1; 7 bases align to TRBD1. The CDR3 has 14 amino acids. V lost 2 bases and J lost 5; bases outside the gene matches: 8. CDR1 is DFQATT and CDR2 is SNEGSKA in the germline V gene (reference sequence). In nucleotides, the CDR3 is TGCAGTGCTAGATCCGACAGGGATTCGACTGAAGCTTTCTTT. It codes for CSARSDRDSTEAFF.

J is TRBJ2-1 and V is TRBV30, with 10 bases fitting TRBD2. With V trimmed by 4 bases and J by 2 bases, 2 bases remained unmatched. The germline V gene has CDR1 GTSNPN and CDR2 SVGIG (reference sequence). This CDR3 is built from 14 residues. The CDR3: CAWTSGGPYNEQFF. The CDR3 DNA follows: TGTGCCTGGACTAGCGGGGGCCCCTACAATGAGCAGTTCTTC.

This chain connects TRBV3-1 to TRBJ1-6; no clear D gene. This CDR3 is 13 amino acids long. V lost 5 bases, J lost 9 bases, and 11 bases lay in between. Per the germline V gene, CDR1 is LGHDT and CDR2 is YNNKEL (reference sequence). The CDR3 spells CASSRPAGSPLHF. For the CDR3, the DNA is TGTGCCAGCAGCAGACCAGCCGGTTCACCCCTCCACTTT.

This chain connects TRBV20-1 to TRBJ2-5, with TRBD2 matching 9 bases. The CDR3 spans 15 residues. The germline CDR1 and CDR2 sequences are DFQATT and SNEGSKA (reference sequence). The junction had 9 bases not matched to a gene; V was cut back by 5 bases and J by 2 bases. CDR3 sequence (DNA): TGCAGTGCTTCACGTTCTAGCGGGATACAAGAGACCCAGTACTTC. It yields the protein CSASRSSGIQETQYF.

V and J are TRBV9 and TRBJ2-6; 7 bases fit TRBD1. Losses at the gene ends were 4 bases for V and 3 bases for J; bases not matched to a gene: 19. CDR1 is SGDLS, CDR2 YYNGEE, per germline. CDR3 length: 20 residues. The CDR3 bases are TGTGCCAGCAGCCCGAGGGGAGAGGGGGCGCTAGGTTATGGGGCCAACGTCCTGACTTTC. It yields the protein CASSPRGEGALGYGANVLTF.

This sequence joins TRBV7-9 and TRBJ1-4; possible D gene TRBD1, 5 bases. In germline, CDR1 is SEHNR, CDR2 FQNEAQ (reference sequence). The V end was cut by 5 bases, the J end by 5 bases, with 12 bases between. The CDR3 is made up of 14 amino acids. This CDR3 reads CASSRRDPNEKLFF. Written as DNA, the CDR3 is TGTGCCAGCAGCCGCCGGGACCCCAATGAAAAACTGTTTTTT.

This chain links TRBV19 with TRBJ1-5; D call uncertain. V lost 8 bases and J lost 0, with 14 bases in between. This CDR3 has 15 residues. The germline V gene has CDR1 LNHDA and CDR2 SQIVND (reference sequence). The CDR3 loop reads CASLLTRNSNQPQHF. For the CDR3, the DNA is TGTGCCAGTCTCCTGACCAGAAATAGCAATCAGCCCCAGCATTTT.

V and J are TRBV6-5 and TRBJ1-4; a possible D gene is TRBD1 (6 bases). The V end lost 4 bases, the J end lost 4 bases, and 13 bases lay between the germline ends. Germline-derived CDR1 and CDR2 are MNHEY and SVGAGI. The CDR3 is 15 residues long. CDR3 nucleotides: TGTGCCAGCAGTTTGACAGGAACGGTTAATGAAAAACTGTTTTTT. Translation gives CASSLTGTVNEKLFF.

This rearrangement joins TRBV6-5 to TRBJ1-2; unclear D gene. Germline assignment: CDR1 MNHEY and CDR2 SVGAGI. V was shortened by 4 bases and J by 1 base, with 7 bases between the two germline ends. This CDR3 has 13 residues. This chain's CDR3 is CASSFADNYGYTF. The CDR3 bases are TGTGCCAGCAGTTTTGCTGATAACTATGGCTACACCTTC.

The chain employs TRBV19 and TRBJ1-5, with D perhaps TRBD1 (6 bases). The CDR3 runs to 15 residues. Trimming removed 7 bases from V and 4 bases from J, with 17 bases in between. Looked up from germline, CDR1 is LNHDA and CDR2 is SQIVND (reference sequence). CDR3 sequence (DNA): TGTGCCAGTAAAGGGGGGCGGGGGAAGAATCAGCCCCAGCATTTT. Residues: CASKGGRGKNQPQHF.

This clonotype was picked up one time. The genes are TRBV12-3 or TRBV12-4 and TRBJ1-5, with D uncertain. The CDR3 is made up of 15 amino acids. V lost 10 bases to trimming and J lost 9 bases, with 25 bases between them. The CDR3 nucleotides read TGTGCCACCGGCCGCGGAAGCGGTAGTATGCTGCCCCAGCATTTT. Amino acid sequence: CATGRGSGSMLPQHF.

The V gene is TRBV5-1, the J gene TRBJ1-5; 7 bases are a match to TRBD1. V trimming: 4 bases; J trimming: 6 bases; junction bases outside the gene matches: 7. Looked up from germline, CDR1 is SGHRS and CDR2 is YFSETQ. The CDR3 consists of 14 residues. Here the CDR3 DNA reads TGCGCCAGCAGCGATGGGACAGTGGGTCAGCCCCAGCATTTT. This encodes CASSDGTVGQPQHF.

The V and J genes are TRBV7-2 and TRBJ1-3; D is uncertain. Trimming took off 3 bases at V and 7 bases at J, with 16 bases between the two ends. The CDR3 loop spans 15 amino acids. Germline V CDR1 and CDR2: SGHTA, FQGNSA. The CDR3 region is CASSFSVDSWNTIYF. DNA for the CDR3: TGTGCCAGCAGCTTCAGCGTGGACTCCTGGAACACCATATATTTT.